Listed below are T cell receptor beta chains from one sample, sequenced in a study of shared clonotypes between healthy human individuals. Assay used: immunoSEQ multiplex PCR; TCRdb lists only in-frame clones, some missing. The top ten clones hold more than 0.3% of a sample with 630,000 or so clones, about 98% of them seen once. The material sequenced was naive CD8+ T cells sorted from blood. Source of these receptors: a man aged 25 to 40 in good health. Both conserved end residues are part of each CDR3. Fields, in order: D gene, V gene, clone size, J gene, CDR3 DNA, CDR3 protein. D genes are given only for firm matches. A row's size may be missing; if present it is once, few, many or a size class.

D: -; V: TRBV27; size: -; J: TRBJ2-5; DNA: TGTGCCAGCAGTTTAACTCTTTCCCGGGGTGGGAAAAAAGAGACCCAGTACTTC; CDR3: CASSLTLSRGGKKETQYF
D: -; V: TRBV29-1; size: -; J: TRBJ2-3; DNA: TGCAGCGTTGAAACCCTCTCAGTGACAGATACGCAGTATTTT; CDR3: CSVETLSVTDTQYF
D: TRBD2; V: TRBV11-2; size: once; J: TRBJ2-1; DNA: TGTGCCAGCAGCCCGAAACCTAGCGGGGGAAATGAGCAGTTCTTC; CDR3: CASSPKPSGGNEQFF
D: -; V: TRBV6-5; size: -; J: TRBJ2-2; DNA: TGTGCCAGCAGGGTGTGGCAGGCAAACACCGGGGAGCTGTTTTTT; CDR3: CASRVWQANTGELFF
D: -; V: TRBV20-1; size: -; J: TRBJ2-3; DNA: TGCAGTGGAAAAGGGACAGATACGCAGTATTTT; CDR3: CSGKGTDTQYF
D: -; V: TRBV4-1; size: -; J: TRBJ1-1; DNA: TGCGCCAGCAGCCAAGCGGTGATGAACACTGAAGCTTTCTTT; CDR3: CASSQAVMNTEAFF
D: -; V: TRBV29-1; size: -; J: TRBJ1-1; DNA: TGCAGCGTTGATCCGATCGAGAACACTGAAGCTTTCTTT; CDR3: CSVDPIENTEAFF
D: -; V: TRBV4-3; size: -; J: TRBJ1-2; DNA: TGCGCCAGCAGCCAAGATCAGGGGAGCTTCTTCTATGGCTACACCTTC; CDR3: CASSQDQGSFFYGYTF
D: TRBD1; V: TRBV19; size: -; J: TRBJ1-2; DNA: TGTGCCAGTAGCAGACTTGACAGGGGTCGAGATGGTGGCTACACCTTC; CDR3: CASSRLDRGRDGGYTF
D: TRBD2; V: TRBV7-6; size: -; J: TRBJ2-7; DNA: TGTGCCAGCAGCTTAGCTCGACTAGCGGGGCAGCAGTACTTC; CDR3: CASSLARLAGQQYF
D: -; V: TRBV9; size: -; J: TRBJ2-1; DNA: TGTGCCAGCAGCGCTTCTAGCGCACCCTACAATGAGCAGTTCTTC; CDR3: CASSASSAPYNEQFF
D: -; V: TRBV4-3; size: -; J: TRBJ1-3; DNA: TGCGCCAGCAGCCAGTGGGCTGTGGGGGATTCGGCTGGAAACACCATATATTTT; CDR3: CASSQWAVGDSAGNTIYF
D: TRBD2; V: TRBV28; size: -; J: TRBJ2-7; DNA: TGTGCCAGCAGTTCACTGACTAGCGGGGTCTACGAGCAGTACTTC; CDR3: CASSSLTSGVYEQYF
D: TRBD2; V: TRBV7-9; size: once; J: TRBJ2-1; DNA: TGTGCCAGCAGCCCCGGGACTCCAGGACTAGCGCGAAACTACAATGAGCAGTTCTTC; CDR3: CASSPGTPGLARNYNEQFF